A single sample gave rise to the 8 T cell receptor beta chains below, sequenced in a study of PD-L1 blockade in urothelial cancer. Produced via immunoSEQ multiplex PCR; TCRdb's table is partial and in-frame only. The data contain 90,000 or so clones, roughly nine tenths of them seen just once; the ten biggest clones take up 0.85% to 1%. As to time point: pretreatment peripheral blood. The sample in question was PBMCs, obtained around atezolizumab (anti-PD-L1) treatment. These receptors were collected from an elderly woman with urothelial cancer.

Only a few counts were recorded for this clone. V gene TRBV5-1 combines with J gene TRBJ1-2; TRBD1 aligns across 7 bases. Germline V gives CDR1 SGHRS, CDR2 YFSETQ. CDR3 length: 14 residues. The trim removed 3 bases at V and 4 bases at J, leaving 6 bases unmatched. The CDR3 DNA is TGCGCCAGCAGCTACGACAGGGTGGGCTATGGCTACACCTTC. Its translation: CASSYDRVGYGYTF.

The J gene is TRBJ2-1, the V gene TRBV9; D may be TRBD2 (6 bases). Trimming took off 2 bases at V and 5 bases at J, with 8 bases between the two ends. Germline V gene lookup returns CDR1 SGDLS and CDR2 YYNGEE. The CDR3 length is 13 residues. CDR3 region: CASSVGLDNEQFF. In DNA form, the CDR3 reads TGTGCCAGCAGCGTGGGACTGGACAATGAGCAGTTCTTC.

This chain links TRBV6-5 with TRBJ2-1, with 13 positions matching TRBD2. The CDR3 length is 14 residues. V dropped 6 bases and J dropped 9; count of bases not matched to a gene: 5. Germline CDR1 MNHEY, CDR2 SVGAGI. The DNA for the CDR3 is TGTGCCAGCAGCGTTACTAGCGGGAGGGTTGAGCAGTTCTTC. Amino acids: CASSVTSGRVEQFF.

The V and J genes are TRBV4-2 and TRBJ2-7, with D perhaps TRBD1 (5 bases). Per germline, CDR1 LGHNA and CDR2 YNFKEQ. V was trimmed by 0 bases and J by 0 bases, leaving 6 bases between them. The CDR3 extends over 14 amino acids. CDR3 sequence (DNA): TGTGCCAGCAGCCAAGACAGGGCCTCCTACGAGCAGTACTTC. Its protein product is CASSQDRASYEQYF.

This rearrangement joins TRBV2 to TRBJ1-1, with 9 nucleotides matching TRBD1. The CDR3 covers 13 residues. Trimming at V came to 7 bases and at J to 10 bases, leaving 10 bases not matched to a gene. Germline V gene data show CDR1 as SNHLY and CDR2 as FYNNEI. The CDR3: CASTGQGMGGAFF. CDR3 DNA: TGTGCCAGCACCGGACAGGGGATGGGGGGAGCTTTCTTT.

The genes are TRBV5-1 and TRBJ2-4; 10 bases are shared with TRBD2. The V gene end was trimmed by 4 bases and the J gene end by 0 bases; junction bases not matched to a gene: 16. This CDR3 is 20 amino acids long. Looked up from germline, CDR1 is SGHRS and CDR2 is YFSETQ. The CDR3 nucleotides read TGCGCCAGCAGCCCAGCATGGAATTGGACTAGCGGCCTAGCCAAAAACATTCAGTACTTC. Protein: CASSPAWNWTSGLAKNIQYF.

V usage is TRBV7-2 and J usage is TRBJ1-2; D not resolved. This CDR3 has 13 residues. Trimming stripped 1 base from V and 4 bases from J, with 7 bases between. Germline V gene data show CDR1 as SGHTA and CDR2 as FQGNSA. The CDR3 nucleotides are TGTGCCAGCAGCTTAGTACAAGTCTATGGCTACACCTTC. Translation: CASSLVQVYGYTF.

The V gene is TRBV5-6, the J gene TRBJ1-5, with a tentative D call TRBD1 (5 bases). This CDR3 region has 19 residues. In germline, CDR1 is SGHDT, CDR2 YYEEEE. Trimming took off 2 bases at V and 0 bases at J, with 21 bases between the two ends. This chain's CDR3 is CASSFWVGLRPNSNQPQHF. The CDR3 DNA reads as TGTGCCAGCAGCTTTTGGGTGGGGCTCCGCCCGAATAGCAATCAGCCCCAGCATTTT.